Listed here is a single TCR beta chain. What it binds is not known. This CDR3 is built from 12 residues. Germline trimming cut 6 bases from V and 6 bases from J; bases unmatched to any gene: 3. The germline V gene has CDR1 SEHNR and CDR2 FQNEAQ (reference sequence). CDR3 and TCR beta VDJ profiling relied on genomic DNA as the template. TCRdb independently ran MiXCR on the reads; one entry per CDR3 protein. The sample holds around 430,000 distinct CDR3 sequences, about a third seen once. The data belong to a study of CD8+CD57+ T cells in acquired aplastic anemia. Whole-study context: Recorded DNA amounts for sorted CD4+ and CD8+ cells had an average of around 3.4 ug.

Overall study results and limits: Any difference that existed in CD8+ Simpson's diversity between patients and controls was not significant.

Previously, flow cytometry had revealed CD8+CD57+ cell expansion in the patients chosen for sequencing. Everyone among the patients had severe acquired aplastic anemia. Sequences were obtained from sorted CD4+, CD8+, or CD8+CD57+ T cells (not recorded which) from PBMCs. The sequence came from a human donor with aplastic anemia. The chain carries TRBV7-9 and TRBJ2-3, with 7 bases lining up with TRBD1. For the CDR3, the DNA is TGTGCCAGCAGACCACAGGGGGATACGCAGTATTTT. Translated, it gives CASRPQGDTQYF.